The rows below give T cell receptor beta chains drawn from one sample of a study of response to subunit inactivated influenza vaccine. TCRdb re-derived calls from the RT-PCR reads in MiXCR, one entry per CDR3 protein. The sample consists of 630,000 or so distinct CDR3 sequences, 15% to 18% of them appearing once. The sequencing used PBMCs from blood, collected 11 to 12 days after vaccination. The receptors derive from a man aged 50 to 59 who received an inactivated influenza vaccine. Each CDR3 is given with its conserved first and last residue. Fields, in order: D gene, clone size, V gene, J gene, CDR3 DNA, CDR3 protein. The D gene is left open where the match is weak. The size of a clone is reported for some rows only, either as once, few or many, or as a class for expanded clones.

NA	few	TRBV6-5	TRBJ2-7	TGTGCCAGCAGTTACCCAACTGGGGGGAACTCCTACGAGCAGTACTTC	CASSYPTGGNSYEQYF
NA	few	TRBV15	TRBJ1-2	TGTGCCACCAGCCCGGGACCGAGCGGCTACACCTTC	CATSPGPSGYTF
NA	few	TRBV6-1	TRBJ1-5	TGTGCCAGCAGCCAAGGGCACCTCAATCAGCCCCAGCATTTT	CASSQGHLNQPQHF
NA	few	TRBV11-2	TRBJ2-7	TGTGCCAGCAGCTTAGACCCTTCCGAGCAGTACTTC	CASSLDPSEQYF
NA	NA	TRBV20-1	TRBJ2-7	TGCAGTGCTAGAGATCACCAGATTGAGACCACCGGCGAGCAGTACTTC	CSARDHQIETTGEQYF
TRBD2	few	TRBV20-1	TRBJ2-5	TGCAGTGCTAGTCGGAGAGCGGGGGGGCACGAGACCCAGTACTTC	CSASRRAGGHETQYF
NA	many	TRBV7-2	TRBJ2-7	TGTGCCAGCAGCCCGAGTAGGGCTGCTTTTTACGAGCAGTACTTC	CASSPSRAAFYEQYF
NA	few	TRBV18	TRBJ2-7	TGTGCCAGCTCACCGGGAAGGACACCTTCCTACGAGCAGTACTTC	CASSPGRTPSYEQYF
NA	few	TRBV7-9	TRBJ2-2	TGTGCCAGCAGCCAAGGAGGGCTGAACACCGGGGAGCTGTTTTTT	CASSQGGLNTGELFF
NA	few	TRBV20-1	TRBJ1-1	TGCAGTGCTAGAGTAGGCGGCCCAAATAGCGGAGCTTTCTTT	CSARVGGPNSGAFF
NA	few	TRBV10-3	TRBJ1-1	TGTGCCATCAGTGAGGGACGGCAGAACACTGAAGCTTTCTTT	CAISEGRQNTEAFF
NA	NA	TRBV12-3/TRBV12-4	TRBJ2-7	TGTGCCAGCAGTATTAGCGGAACCTACGAGCAGTACTTC	CASSISGTYEQYF
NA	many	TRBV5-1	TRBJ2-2	TGCGCCAGCAGCTTGGGCGCAGGGGACACCGGGGAGCTGTTTTTT	CASSLGAGDTGELFF
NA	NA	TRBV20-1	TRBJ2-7	TGCACCTGCGGGGGGCCGGGACAGGTCGATTACGAGCAGTACTTC	CTCGGPGQVDYEQYF
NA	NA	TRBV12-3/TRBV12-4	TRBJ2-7	TGTGCCAGCAGTTTCTCACTCTACGAGCAGTACTTC	CASSFSLYEQYF
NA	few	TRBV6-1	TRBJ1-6	TGTGCCAGCACCCTTTGGGGGGTTTCCTATAATTCACCCCTCCACTTT	CASTLWGVSYNSPLHF
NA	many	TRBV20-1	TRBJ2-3	TGCAGTGCTAGAGATCTCGGGCGCAGCACAGATACGCAGTATTTT	CSARDLGRSTDTQYF
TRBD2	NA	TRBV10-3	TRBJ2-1	TGTGCCATCAGTGCGGGGAATAGCGGGAGGGGTTACAATGAGCAGTTCTTC	CAISAGNSGRGYNEQFF
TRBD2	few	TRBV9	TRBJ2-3	TGTGCCAGCAGCGGAGGAGCGGGGGGGGGCGCAGATACGCAGTATTTT	CASSGGAGGGADTQYF
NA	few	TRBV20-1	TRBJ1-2	TGCAGTGCCGAGCGTGGAGACGACTATGGCTACACCTTC	CSAERGDDYGYTF
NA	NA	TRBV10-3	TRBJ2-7	TGTGCCATCAGTGACGCACCAGGGGGGGTCTACGAGCAGTACTTC	CAISDAPGGVYEQYF
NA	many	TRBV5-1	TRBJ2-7	TGCGCCAGCAGCTTGCAAGGAGACACGCTTTACGAGCAGTACTTC	CASSLQGDTLYEQYF
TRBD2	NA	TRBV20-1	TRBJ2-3	TGCAGTGCTAGGCGCGGGGGGGCAGATACGCAGTATTTT	CSARRGGADTQYF
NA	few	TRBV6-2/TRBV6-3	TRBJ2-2	TGTGCCAGCAGTCGAGGCGGGACAGTAAACACCGGGGAGCTGTTTTTT	CASSRGGTVNTGELFF
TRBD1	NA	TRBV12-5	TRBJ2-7	TGTGCTAGTGGTTTCGGGACAGAAGACGAGCAGTACTTC	CASGFGTEDEQYF
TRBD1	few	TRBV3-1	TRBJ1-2	TGTGCCAGCAGCACCCGGACAGGGGGCGGCTACACCTTC	CASSTRTGGGYTF
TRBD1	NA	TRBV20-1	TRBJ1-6	TGCAGTGCTAGAGATACAGGACAGGGGCATAATTCACCCCTCCACTTT	CSARDTGQGHNSPLHF
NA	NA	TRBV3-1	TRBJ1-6	TGTGCCAGCAGCCAAGAGGGGGGGGCTAATTCACCCCTCCACTTT	CASSQEGGANSPLHF
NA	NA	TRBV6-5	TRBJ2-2	TGTGCCAGCAGTTACCCTGGAGGGGCCACCGGGGAGCTGTTTTTT	CASSYPGGATGELFF
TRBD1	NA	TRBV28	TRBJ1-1	TGTGCCAGCAGTATCAGGGGGCGCGGTACTGAAGCTTTCTTT	CASSIRGRGTEAFF
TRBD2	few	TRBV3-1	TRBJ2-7	TGTGCCAGCAGCCGGGACTACTCAAGTTACGAGCAGTACTTC	CASSRDYSSYEQYF
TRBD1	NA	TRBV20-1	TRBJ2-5	TGCAGTGCTTTGGACAGGTCGGGAGAGACCCAGTACTTC	CSALDRSGETQYF